This TCR beta chain is drawn from a study of blood T cell repertoires in COVID-19 (TCRdb year 2020). Notes on the research overall: The collaborator samples originated in the United States, Italy and Spain and spanned the acute and convalescent phases of COVID-19. The prospective study material was composed of cDNA or gDNA derived from T cells, B-cell-depleted T cells, or PBMCs. Deeply sampled blood TCRbeta repertoires from subjects exposed to, actively infected with, or recovered from COVID-19 were included in the dataset. The repertoires were released in a freely available public database meant as a resource for research on the immune response to SARS-CoV-2. Samples were obtained from the ongoing ImmuneRACE study (first 160 participants) and from about 1,300 subjects provided by 6 global collaborators. Nearly every sample came with metadata listing a de-identified subject ID, COVID-19 status, age in years and sex. Where HLA class I and class II types were available, the types were taken from metadata supplied by the sample provider, not from assay-based typing. The research as a whole found: Clinical and demographic metadata were provided uncurated, with the amount varying by source and participant.

CDR3 length: 16 amino acids, cysteine to phenylalanine. Only the CDR3 part of the read is kept: 48 bases, read in frame from the first base. A distance of 17 bases separates the germline ends of V and J, which lose 1 base and 5 bases respectively. Sequences SGHAT (CDR1) and FQDESV (CDR2) are obtained from the germline V gene (reference sequence). Collaborating institutions collected whole blood in K2EDTA tubes following their own protocols. For TCRbeta analysis, collaborator samples were shipped as frozen whole blood, as isolated PBMCs, or as DNA extracted from either sample type. In the case of this clone: Its antigen has not been determined. No much larger clone is present one base from it, and per-base qualities are unavailable.

TCRbeta CDR3 regions were amplified from genomic DNA using the immunoSEQ Assay, a bias-controlled multiplex PCR. Per the source publication's procedure: The number of nucleated cells in each sample was estimated from the amplification of reference gene primers within the assay. To quantify the absolute abundance of each unique TCRbeta CDR3 rearrangement, sequence reads were collapsed and filtered. For each sample, productive Simpson clonality was calculated by taking the square root of Simpson's diversity index across productive rearrangements. In TCRdb, the immuneACCESS table is reduced to in-frame sequences with V and J assigned. These tables do not hold every clone; where another copy was compared, an unresolved V gene accounts for under half, and the others remain unexplained. Clone size and V and J calls were adopted from that table, with D and trimming inferred from the DNA. A total of about 90,000 clones appear in this sample, 81% of them only once. Around a quarter of the sample is held by the ten biggest clonotypes.

The material sequenced was peripheral blood. This sequence originates from a man older than 75 with active or convalescent COVID-19. The chain is made from TRBV11-1 and TRBJ1-1; the D segment could be TRBD1, given 6 matching bases. For the CDR3, the sequence is CASSLGVGGADTEAFF. The DNA sequence reads TGTGCCAGCAGCTTAGGAGTTGGGGGCGCGGATACTGAAGCTTTCTTT.